This section outlines one TCR beta chain sequence together with its context. No antigen is known for it. The ends were cut back, 0 bases at V and 1 base at J, with 10 bases in the middle. The CDR3 has 15 residues. Germline values: CDR1 SGHNT, CDR2 YYREEE (reference sequence). This specimen comes from a study of T cell responses to AZD1222 COVID-19 vaccine. Overall study findings and caveats: Donors, mostly white British, included more females; clonal diversity was possibly underestimated. At baseline, seropositivity was found in only a handful of AZD1222 recipients.

Some clones are missing from TCRdb's copy, which holds only in-frame ones; the method was immunoSEQ multiplex PCR. This sample has 150,000 to 200,000 clones, with 90% to 95% found just once. This sequence was found in an adult in good health. This sequence joins TRBV5-4 and TRBJ1-1; D may be TRBD1 (6 bases). Sample: peripheral blood, taken on day 0 of AZD1222 vaccination. CDR3 amino acids: CASSLARRGNTEAFF. As DNA, the CDR3 is TGTGCCAGCAGCTTGGCCCGCAGGGGGAACACTGAAGCTTTCTTT.